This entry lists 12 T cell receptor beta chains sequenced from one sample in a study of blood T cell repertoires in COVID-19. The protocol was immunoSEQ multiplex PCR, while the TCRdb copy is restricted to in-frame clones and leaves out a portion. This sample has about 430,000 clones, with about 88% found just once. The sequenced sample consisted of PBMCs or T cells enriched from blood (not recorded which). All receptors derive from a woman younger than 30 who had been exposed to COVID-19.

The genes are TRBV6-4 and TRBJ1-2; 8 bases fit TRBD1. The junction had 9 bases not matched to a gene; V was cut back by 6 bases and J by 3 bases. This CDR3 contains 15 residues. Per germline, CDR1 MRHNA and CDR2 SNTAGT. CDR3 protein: CASSKSGTGYYGYTF. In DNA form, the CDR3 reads TGTGCCAGCAGCAAATCCGGGACAGGTTACTATGGCTACACCTTC.

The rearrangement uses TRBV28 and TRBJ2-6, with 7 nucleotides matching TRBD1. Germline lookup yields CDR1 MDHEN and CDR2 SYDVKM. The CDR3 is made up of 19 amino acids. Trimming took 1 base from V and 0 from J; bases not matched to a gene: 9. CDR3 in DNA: TGTGCCAGCAGTTTATATCTTGGGACAGAAAGCTCTGGGGCCAACGTCCTGACTTTC. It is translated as CASSLYLGTESSGANVLTF.

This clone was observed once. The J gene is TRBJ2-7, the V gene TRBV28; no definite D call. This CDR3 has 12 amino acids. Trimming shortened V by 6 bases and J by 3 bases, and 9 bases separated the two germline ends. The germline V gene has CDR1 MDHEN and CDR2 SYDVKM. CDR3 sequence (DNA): TGTGCCAGCAGCCAAGAGATCTACGAGCAGTACTTC. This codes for CASSQEIYEQYF.

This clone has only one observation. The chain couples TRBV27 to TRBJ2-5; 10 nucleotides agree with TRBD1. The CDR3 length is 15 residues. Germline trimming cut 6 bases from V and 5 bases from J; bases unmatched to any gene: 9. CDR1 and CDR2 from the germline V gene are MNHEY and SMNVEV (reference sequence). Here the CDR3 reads CASRTTGGAEETQYF. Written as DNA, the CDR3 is TGTGCCAGCAGAACGACAGGGGGCGCGGAGGAGACCCAGTACTTC.

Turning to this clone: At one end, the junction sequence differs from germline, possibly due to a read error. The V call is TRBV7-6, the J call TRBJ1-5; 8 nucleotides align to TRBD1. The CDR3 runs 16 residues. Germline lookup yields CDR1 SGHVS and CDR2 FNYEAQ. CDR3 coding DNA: TGTGCCAGCAGCTCCTTTTGGCCAGGGGGCAAACAGCCCCAGCATTTT. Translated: CASSSFWPGGKQPQHF.

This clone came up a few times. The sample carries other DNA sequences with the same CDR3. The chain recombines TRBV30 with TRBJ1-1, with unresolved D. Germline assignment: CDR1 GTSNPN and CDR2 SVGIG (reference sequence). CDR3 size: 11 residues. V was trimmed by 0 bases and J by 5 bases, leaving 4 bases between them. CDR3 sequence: CAWSVQTEAFF. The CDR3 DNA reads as TGTGCCTGGAGTGTACAGACTGAAGCTTTCTTT.

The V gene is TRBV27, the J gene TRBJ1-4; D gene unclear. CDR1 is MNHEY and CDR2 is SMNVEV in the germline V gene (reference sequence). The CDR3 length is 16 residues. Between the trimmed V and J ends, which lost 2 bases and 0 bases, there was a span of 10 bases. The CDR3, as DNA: TGTGCCAGCAGTTTAAACACCCTTGCAACTAATGAAAAACTGTTTTTT. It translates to CASSLNTLATNEKLFF.

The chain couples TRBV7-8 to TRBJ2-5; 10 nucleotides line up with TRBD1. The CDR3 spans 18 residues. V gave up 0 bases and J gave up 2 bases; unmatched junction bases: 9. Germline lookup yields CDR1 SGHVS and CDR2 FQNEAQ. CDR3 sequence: CASSLAGTGDGYQETQYF. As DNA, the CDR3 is TGTGCCAGCAGCTTAGCAGGGACAGGGGATGGGTATCAAGAGACCCAGTACTTC.

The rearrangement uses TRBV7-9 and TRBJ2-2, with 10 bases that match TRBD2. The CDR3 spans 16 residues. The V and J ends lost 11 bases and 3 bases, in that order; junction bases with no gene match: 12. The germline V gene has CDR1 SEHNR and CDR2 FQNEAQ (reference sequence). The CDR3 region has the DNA TGTGCCGCTAGGGCACCTGGACTAGCGGACACCGGGGAGCTGTTTTTT. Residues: CAARAPGLADTGELFF. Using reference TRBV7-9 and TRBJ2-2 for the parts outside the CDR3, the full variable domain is DTGVSQNPRHKITKRGQNVTFRCDPISEHNRLYWYRQTLGQGPEFLTYFQNEAQLEKSRLLSDRFSAERPKGSFSTLEIQRTEQGDSAMYLCAARAPGLADTGELFFGEGSRLTVL.

This chain's CDR3 is CASSQAGTGNTEAFF. DNA of the CDR3: TGCGCCAGCAGCCAAGCCGGGACAGGGAACACTGAAGCTTTCTTT. V and J are TRBV4-3 and TRBJ1-1, with 8 bases aligning to TRBD1. J gave up 1 base and V 1 base, and 2 bases lay outside the gene matches. Germline V gene sequence: CDR1 LGHNA, CDR2 YSLEER. CDR3 size: 15 residues.

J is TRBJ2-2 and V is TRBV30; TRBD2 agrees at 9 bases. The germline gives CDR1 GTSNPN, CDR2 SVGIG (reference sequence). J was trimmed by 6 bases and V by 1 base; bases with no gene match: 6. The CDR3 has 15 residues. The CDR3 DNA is TGTGCCTGGAGTGGTAGCGGGGGCCCTGCCGGGGAGCTGTTTTTT. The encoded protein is CAWSGSGGPAGELFF. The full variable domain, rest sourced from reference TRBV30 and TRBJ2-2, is SQTIHQWPATLVQPVGSPLSLECTVEGTSNPNLYWYRQAAGRGLQLLFYSVGIGQISSEVPQNLSASRPQDRQFILSSKKLLLSDSGFYLCAWSGSGGPAGELFFGEGSRLTVL.

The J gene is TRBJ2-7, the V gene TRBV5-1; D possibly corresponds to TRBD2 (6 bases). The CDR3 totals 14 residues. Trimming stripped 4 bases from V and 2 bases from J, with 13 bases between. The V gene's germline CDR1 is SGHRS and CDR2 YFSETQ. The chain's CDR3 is CASSRGGDPYEQYF. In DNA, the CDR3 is TGCGCCAGCAGCCGAGGAGGGGACCCCTACGAGCAGTACTTC.